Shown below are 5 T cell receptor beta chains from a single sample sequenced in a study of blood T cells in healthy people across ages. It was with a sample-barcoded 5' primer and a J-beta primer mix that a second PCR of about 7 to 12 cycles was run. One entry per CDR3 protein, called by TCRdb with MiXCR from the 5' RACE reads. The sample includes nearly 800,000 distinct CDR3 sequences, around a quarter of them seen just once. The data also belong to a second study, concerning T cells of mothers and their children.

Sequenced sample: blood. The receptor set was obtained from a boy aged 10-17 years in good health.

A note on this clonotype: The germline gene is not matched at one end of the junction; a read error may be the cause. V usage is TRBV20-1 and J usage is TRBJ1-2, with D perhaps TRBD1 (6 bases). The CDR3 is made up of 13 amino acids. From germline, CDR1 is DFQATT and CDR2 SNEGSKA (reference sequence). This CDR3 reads CGARGGDTYGYTF. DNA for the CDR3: TGCGGTGCCCGGGGTGGGGACACCTATGGCTACACCTTC.

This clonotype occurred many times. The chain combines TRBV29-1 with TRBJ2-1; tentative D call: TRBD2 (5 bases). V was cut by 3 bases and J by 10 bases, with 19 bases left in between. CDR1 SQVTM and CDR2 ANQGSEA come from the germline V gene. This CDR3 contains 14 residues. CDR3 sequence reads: CSVDEVRLAREQFF. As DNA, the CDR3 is TGCAGCGTTGATGAGGTGCGTCTAGCAAGGGAGCAGTTCTTC.

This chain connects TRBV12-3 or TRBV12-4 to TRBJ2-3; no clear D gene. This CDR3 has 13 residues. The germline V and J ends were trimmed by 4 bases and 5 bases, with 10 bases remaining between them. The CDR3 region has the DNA TGTGCCAGCAGTTCGTCGGACCTAGATACGCAGTATTTT. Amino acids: CASSSSDLDTQYF.

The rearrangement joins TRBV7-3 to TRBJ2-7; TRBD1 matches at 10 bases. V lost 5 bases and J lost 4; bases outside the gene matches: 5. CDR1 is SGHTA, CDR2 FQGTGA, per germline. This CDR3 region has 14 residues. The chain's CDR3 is CASSKDRGGYEQYF. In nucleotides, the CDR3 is TGTGCCAGCAGCAAGGACAGGGGGGGTTACGAGCAGTACTTC.

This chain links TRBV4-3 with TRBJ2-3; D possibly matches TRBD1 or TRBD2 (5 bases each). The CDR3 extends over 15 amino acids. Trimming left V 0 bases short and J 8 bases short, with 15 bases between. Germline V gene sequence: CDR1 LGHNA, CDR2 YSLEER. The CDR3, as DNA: TGCGCCAGCAGCCAAGATAGCCAGGGACGGGGTACGCAGTATTTT. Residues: CASSQDSQGRGTQYF.